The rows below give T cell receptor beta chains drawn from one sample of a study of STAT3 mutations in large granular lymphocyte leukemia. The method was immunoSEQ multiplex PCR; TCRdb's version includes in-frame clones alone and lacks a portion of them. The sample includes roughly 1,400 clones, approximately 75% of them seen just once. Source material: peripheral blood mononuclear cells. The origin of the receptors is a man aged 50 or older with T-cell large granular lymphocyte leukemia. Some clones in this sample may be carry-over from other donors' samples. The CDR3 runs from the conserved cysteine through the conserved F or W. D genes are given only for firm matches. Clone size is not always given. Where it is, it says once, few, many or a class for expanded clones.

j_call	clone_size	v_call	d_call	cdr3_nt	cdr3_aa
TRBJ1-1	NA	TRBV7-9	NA	TGTGCCAGCAGCCCGCGACAGGAATCGAACACTGAAGCTTTCTTT	CASSPRQESNTEAFF
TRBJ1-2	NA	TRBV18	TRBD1	TGTGCCAGCTCACTAGGACAGGGCCACTATGGCTACACCTTC	CASSLGQGHYGYTF
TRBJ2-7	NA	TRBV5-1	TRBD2	TGCGCCAGCAGCTTTCCCGAGAAGTATGGCGGGAGGGCCTACGAGCAGTACTTC	CASSFPEKYGGRAYEQYF
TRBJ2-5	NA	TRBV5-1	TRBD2	TGCGCCAGCAGGGCTAGCGGGGGGCAAGAGACCCAGTACTTC	CASRASGGQETQYF
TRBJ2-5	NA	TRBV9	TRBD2	TGTGCCAGCAGCGTGACTAGCGGGAGTGTAGAGACCCAGTACTTC	CASSVTSGSVETQYF
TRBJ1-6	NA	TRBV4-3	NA	TGCGCCAGCAGCCAAGATATACAGGGTAATTCACCCCTCCACTTT	CASSQDIQGNSPLHF
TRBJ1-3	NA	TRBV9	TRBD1	TGTGCCAGCAGCACACAGGGGGTCTCTGGAAACACCATATATTTT	CASSTQGVSGNTIYF
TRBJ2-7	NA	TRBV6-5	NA	TGTGCCAGCAGTTACTCAACAGGCTACGAGCAGTACTTC	CASSYSTGYEQYF
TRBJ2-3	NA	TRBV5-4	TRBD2	TGTGCCAGCAGCTTGATGTCTAGCGGGGGGCTCACAGATACGCAGTATTTT	CASSLMSSGGLTDTQYF
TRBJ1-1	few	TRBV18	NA	TGTGCCAGCTCGTCAACAGGGATTCTGAACACTGAAGCTTTCTTT	CASSSTGILNTEAFF
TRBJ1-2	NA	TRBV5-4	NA	TGTGCCAGCATGGGGGACTCGCTGGGCTACACCTTC	CASMGDSLGYTF
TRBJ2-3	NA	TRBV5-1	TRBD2	TGCGCCAGCAGCTCCTTCTTCTGGCGGGAGATCGGTACGCAGTATTTT	CASSSFFWREIGTQYF
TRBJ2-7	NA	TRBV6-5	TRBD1	TGTGCCAGCAGTATGACAGGGGCCTACGAGCAGTACTTC	CASSMTGAYEQYF
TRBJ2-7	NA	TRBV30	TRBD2	TGTGCCTGGAGCTGGAGCGGGGGGATCTCCTACGAGCAGTACTTC	CAWSWSGGISYEQYF
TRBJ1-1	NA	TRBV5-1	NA	TGCGCCAGCAGCTTTTCCGGGCGAGGGATGAACACTGAAGCTTTCTTT	CASSFSGRGMNTEAFF
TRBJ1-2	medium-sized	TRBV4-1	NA	TGCGCCAGCAGCGAAATGATCGATGTCAGGTATGGCTACACCTTC	CASSEMIDVRYGYTF
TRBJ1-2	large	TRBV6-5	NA	TGTGCCAGCAGTCAATCGACCGGGACGGTCTATGGCTACACCTTC	CASSQSTGTVYGYTF
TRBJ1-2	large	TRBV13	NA	TGTGCCAGCAGCGCGACCCACACCGTCGGGTATGGCTACACCTTC	CASSATHTVGYGYTF
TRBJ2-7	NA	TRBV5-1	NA	TGCGCCAGCAGCTCCATCTTGGGGGCCTACGAGCAGTACTTC	CASSSILGAYEQYF
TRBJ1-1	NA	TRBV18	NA	TGTGCCAGCTCTTTAGCAGGGGAGGCTGAAGCTTTCTTT	CASSLAGEAEAFF
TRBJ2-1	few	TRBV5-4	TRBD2	TGTGCCAGCAGCCTCCTAGCGGGAGGGGGTAATGAGCAGTTCTTC	CASSLLAGGGNEQFF
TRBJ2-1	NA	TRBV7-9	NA	TGTGCCAGCAGCCCCAAAATCCGCCAGTTCTTC	CASSPKIRQFF
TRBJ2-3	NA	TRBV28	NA	TGTGCCATAGCACGGTGGGGGGAGGCCACAGATACGCAGTATTTT	CAIARWGEATDTQYF
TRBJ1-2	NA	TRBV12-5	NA	TGTGCTAGTGGTTACGGGGGAAACTATGGCTACACCTTC	CASGYGGNYGYTF
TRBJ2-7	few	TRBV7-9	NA	TGTGCCAGCAGCTTAGGCGCGGGCTCCTACGAGCAGTACTTC	CASSLGAGSYEQYF
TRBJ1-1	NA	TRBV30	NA	TGTGCCTGGAGCCAGACGGGAAACACTGAAGCTTTCTTT	CAWSQTGNTEAFF
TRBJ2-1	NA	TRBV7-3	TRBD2	TGTGCCAGCAGCTTATACGGACTGGGGACTAGCGGGGGCCCTACATACAATGAGCAGTTCTTC	CASSLYGLGTSGGPTYNEQFF
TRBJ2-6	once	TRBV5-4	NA	TGTGCCAGCAGCTTGGAAAGGGGGGCCAACGTCCTGACTTTC	CASSLERGANVLTF
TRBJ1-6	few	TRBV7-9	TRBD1	TGTGCCAGCAGCTTTCAGGGGGCGAGTTCACCCCTCCACTTT	CASSFQGASSPLHF
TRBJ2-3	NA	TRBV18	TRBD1	TGTGCCAGCTCCCGCCCCCCGGGACAGGGGGCAGATACGCAGTATTTT	CASSRPPGQGADTQYF
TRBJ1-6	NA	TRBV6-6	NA	TGTGCCAGCAGTTACGGGCCAGCAAATTCACCCCTCCACTTT	CASSYGPANSPLHF
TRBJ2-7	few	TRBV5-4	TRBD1	TGTGCCAGCAGCTTGGGCGGGACAGGGGTCTACGAGCAGTACTTC	CASSLGGTGVYEQYF
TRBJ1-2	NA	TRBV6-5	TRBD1	TGTGCCAGCAGTTACTCTATGACAGGGGGCAGTGGCTACACCTTC	CASSYSMTGGSGYTF
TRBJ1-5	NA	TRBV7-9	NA	TGTGCCAGCAGCTTCGGGGACAATCAGCCCCAGCATTTT	CASSFGDNQPQHF
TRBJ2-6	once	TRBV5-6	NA	TGTGCCAGCAGCTTCTCCGCAGGGACCCCCTCTGGGGCCAACGTCCTGACTTTC	CASSFSAGTPSGANVLTF
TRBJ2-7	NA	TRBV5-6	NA	TGTGCCAGCAGCTCCACCTACGAGCAGTACTTC	CASSSTYEQYF
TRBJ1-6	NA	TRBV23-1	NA	TGCGCCAGCAGTCAATCGGTAGGGGGAAGTAGCTATAATTCACCCCTCCACTTT	CASSQSVGGSSYNSPLHF
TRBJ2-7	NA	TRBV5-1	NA	TGCGCCAGCAGCTTGGCCGTGGGCCAGCCCTCCGAGCAGTACTTC	CASSLAVGQPSEQYF
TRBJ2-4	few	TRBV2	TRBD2	TGTGCCAGCACAGCGGGAGTGTCGGGCCAAAACATTCAGTACTTC	CASTAGVSGQNIQYF
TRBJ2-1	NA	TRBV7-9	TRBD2	TGTGCCAGCAGCTCCCCGACTAGCGGTTCCTACAATGAGCAGTTCTTC	CASSSPTSGSYNEQFF
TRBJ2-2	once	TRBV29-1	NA	TGCAGCGTTGGATCGAGAGGCAGGAACACCGGGGAGCTGTTTTTT	CSVGSRGRNTGELFF
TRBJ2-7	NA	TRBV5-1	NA	TGCGCCAGCAGCTTGGAAGGCGAGCAGTACTTC	CASSLEGEQYF
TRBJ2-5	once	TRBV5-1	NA	TGCGCCAGCAGCCGGGAGAACAGGGGGGGTAACCAAGAGACCCAGTACTTC	CASSRENRGGNQETQYF
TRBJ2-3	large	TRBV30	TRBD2	TGTGCCTGGAGTTTAGCGGGGGGCCCAGATACGCAGTATTTT	CAWSLAGGPDTQYF
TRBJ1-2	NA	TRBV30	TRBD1	TGTGCCTGGGACAGGGGCCTTAACTATGGCTACACCTTC	CAWDRGLNYGYTF
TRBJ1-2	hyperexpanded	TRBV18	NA	TGTGCCAGCTCACCCCGGACAGAAAGCTATGGCTACACCTTC	CASSPRTESYGYTF
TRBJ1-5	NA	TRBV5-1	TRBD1	TGCGCCAGCAGCCAAAATCCGGGACAGGGGAACCAGCCCCAGCATTTT	CASSQNPGQGNQPQHF
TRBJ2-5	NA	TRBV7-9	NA	TGTGCCAGCAGCTTGTCTATCGGAGAGACCCAGTACTTC	CASSLSIGETQYF
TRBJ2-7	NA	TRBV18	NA	TGTGCCAGCTCCCCTATTTCCCGGGACGGAACCTACGAGCAGTACTTC	CASSPISRDGTYEQYF
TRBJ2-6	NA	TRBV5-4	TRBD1	TGTGCCAGCAGCCTAGGACAGGGGGCGGCCATCGTCCTGACTTTC	CASSLGQGAAIVLTF
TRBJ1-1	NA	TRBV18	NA	TGTGCCAGCTCACCACTCTCCACTAACACTGAAGCTTTCTTT	CASSPLSTNTEAFF
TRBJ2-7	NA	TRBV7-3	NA	TGTGCCAGCAGCTTAACGGGCGCTGGCGAGCAGTACTTC	CASSLTGAGEQYF
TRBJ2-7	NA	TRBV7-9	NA	TGTGCCAGCAGCTTAATGCCTACAGGACGTCGCTCCTACGAGCAGTACTTC	CASSLMPTGRRSYEQYF
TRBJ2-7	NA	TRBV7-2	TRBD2	TGTGCCAGCAGCACGGGACTAGCGGGATCTCGGTACTTC	CASSTGLAGSRYF
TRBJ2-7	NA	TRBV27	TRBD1	TGTGCCAGCAGTTTAAGATTGGACAGGGTTGCCTACGAGCAGTACTTC	CASSLRLDRVAYEQYF
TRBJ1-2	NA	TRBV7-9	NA	TGTGCCAGCAGCATGGGTACATACTCCTATGGCTACACCTTC	CASSMGTYSYGYTF
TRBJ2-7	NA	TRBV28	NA	TGTGCCAGCAGCCAGCCCGACGAGCAGTACTTC	CASSQPDEQYF
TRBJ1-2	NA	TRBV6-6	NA	TGTGCCAGCACGGACAACCAAGGGAACAGAATCTATGGCTACACCTTC	CASTDNQGNRIYGYTF
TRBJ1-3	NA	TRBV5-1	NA	TGCGCCAGCAGCTTGGTAGGACGTGGAAACACCATATATTTT	CASSLVGRGNTIYF